These 5 T cell receptor beta chains came from one sample sequenced in a study of cytomegalovirus exposure and HLA in healthy donors. The PCR made use of 60 Vbeta and 13 Jbeta primers. The method was immunoSEQ multiplex PCR; TCRdb's version includes in-frame clones alone and lacks a portion of them. The sample consists of 74,000 or so clones, over 70% of them appearing once. The sample consisted of PBMCs. These receptors all stem from a male donor in good health and CMV-seropositive.

The chain uses TRBV5-3 and TRBJ1-2; D possibly corresponds to TRBD1 (5 bases). TRBV5-3 is reported as an ORF; its role is uncertain. The length of the CDR3 is 14 residues. V lost 0 bases and J 6 bases, leaving 12 bases between the germline ends. CDR3 protein: CARSLVSREDGYTF. CDR3 coding DNA: TGTGCCAGAAGCTTGGTGTCCAGGGAGGATGGCTACACCTTC.

This clone was seen a single time. This chain connects TRBV6-5 to TRBJ1-1, with no clear D. This CDR3 comprises 13 residues. CDR1 and CDR2 from the germline V gene are MNHEY and SVGAGI. The V gene lost 0 bases and the J gene lost 8 bases, with 10 bases spanning the gap. The CDR3 DNA is TGTGCCAGCAGTTACTCGATGAGACTGGAAGCTTTCTTT. Its protein product is CASSYSMRLEAFF.

This clone occurred once. The V gene is TRBV28, the J gene TRBJ2-2, with a weak D call TRBD1 (6 bases). Germline assignment: CDR1 MDHEN and CDR2 SYDVKM. V shed 4 bases and J shed 7 bases, with 13 bases lying between them. CDR3 size: 14 residues. The DNA of the CDR3 is TGTGCCAGCAGTTCTCACAGGGATGGCGGGGAGCTGTTTTTT. It translates to CASSSHRDGGELFF. Together with reference TRBV28 and TRBJ2-2, the CDR3 gives the full variable domain: DVKVTQSSRYLVKRTGEKVFLECVQDMDHENMFWYRQDPGLGLRLIYFSYDVKMKEKGDIPEGYSVSREKKERFSLILESASTNQTSMYLCASSSHRDGGELFFGEGSRLTVL.

The V gene is TRBV6-4, the J gene TRBJ2-1, with D possibly matching TRBD1 (5 bases). CDR3 length: 13 amino acids. V was pared by 8 bases and J by 4 bases, with 12 bases between. From germline, CDR1 is MRHNA and CDR2 SNTAGT. The CDR3 nucleotides read TGTGCCAGCGCAGGGTCAGGATACAATGAGCAGTTCTTC. Translated: CASAGSGYNEQFF.

Note on this clone: Mismatch with germline at one junction end may stem from a read error. The rearrangement links TRBV19 to TRBJ2-7; D gene unclear. CDR1 is LNHDA, CDR2 SQIVND, per germline (reference sequence). This CDR3 has 12 amino acids. This CDR3 is CASSINSDEQYF. The CDR3 DNA sequence: TGTGCCAGTAGTATCAACTCCGACGAGCAGTACTTC.